The following is a TCR beta chain sequence with its context. Its antigen is currently unknown. Losses at the gene ends were 1 base for V and 5 bases for J; bases not matched to a gene: 11. Germline assignment: CDR1 MGHRA and CDR2 YSYEKL. The CDR3 has 19 amino acids. The data were taken from a study of CD8 T cells in ankylosing spondylitis. Study-wide points: Certain motif variants had earlier appeared in reactive arthritis synovial fluid and blood. In ankylosing spondylitis patients, matched synovial fluid reportedly showed significant enrichment of disease-linked clones. Ankylosing spondylitis blood seemed to carry a telltale TCR beta motif made of several highly homologous variants. Disease-linked clones bore a CD8+ phenotype, appearing relatively rarely in peripheral blood.

Preparation of TCR beta libraries was done by quantitative 5'-RACE with molecular barcodes. TCRdb re-called the 5' RACE reads with MiXCR, one entry per CDR3 protein. The sample has 250,000 to 350,000 distinct CDR3 sequences, 7.5% to 9% seen once. This sequence was found in a male donor with ankylosing spondylitis. The chain uses TRBV4-1 and TRBJ2-2, with 12 nucleotides matching TRBD2. Sequenced input: blood, either unsorted or a sorted T cell fraction (not recorded which). The CDR3 DNA is TGCGCCAGCAGCCAAGGGCGGGGACTAGCGGGCCGTAGTACCGGGGAGCTGTTTTTT. Its translation is CASSQGRGLAGRSTGELFF.